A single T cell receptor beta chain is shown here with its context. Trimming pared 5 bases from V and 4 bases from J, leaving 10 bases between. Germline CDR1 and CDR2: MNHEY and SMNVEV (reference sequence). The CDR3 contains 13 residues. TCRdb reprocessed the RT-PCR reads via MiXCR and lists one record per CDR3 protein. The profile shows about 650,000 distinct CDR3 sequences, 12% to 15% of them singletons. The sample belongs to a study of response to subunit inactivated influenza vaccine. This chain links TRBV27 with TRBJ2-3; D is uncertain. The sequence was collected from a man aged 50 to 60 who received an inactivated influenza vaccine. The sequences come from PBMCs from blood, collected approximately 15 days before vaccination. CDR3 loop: CASSPLVPDTQYF. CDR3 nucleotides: TGTGCCAGCAGTCCGCTCGTCCCAGATACGCAGTATTTT.